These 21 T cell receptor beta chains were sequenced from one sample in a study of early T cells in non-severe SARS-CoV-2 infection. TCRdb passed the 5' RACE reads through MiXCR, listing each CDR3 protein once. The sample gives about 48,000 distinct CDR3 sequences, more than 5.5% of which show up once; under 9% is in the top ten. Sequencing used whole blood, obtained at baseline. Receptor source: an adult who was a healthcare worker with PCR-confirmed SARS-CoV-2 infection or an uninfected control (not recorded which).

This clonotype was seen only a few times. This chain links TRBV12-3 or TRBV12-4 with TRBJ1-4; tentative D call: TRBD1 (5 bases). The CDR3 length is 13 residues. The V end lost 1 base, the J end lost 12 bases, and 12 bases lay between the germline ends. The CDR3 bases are TGTGCCAGCAGTTTAGGGGTAAGGGGACAACTGTTTTTT. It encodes CASSLGVRGQLFF.

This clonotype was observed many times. CDR3 loop: CASSPPSTDTQYF. The CDR3 coding sequence is TGTGCCAGCAGCCCCCCATCCACAGATACGCAGTATTTT. This chain joins TRBV18 and TRBJ2-3; D is unresolved. Germline V gene sequence: CDR1 KGHSH, CDR2 LQKENI. The V and J ends lost 8 bases and 2 bases respectively, with 11 bases between them. The CDR3 runs to 13 residues.

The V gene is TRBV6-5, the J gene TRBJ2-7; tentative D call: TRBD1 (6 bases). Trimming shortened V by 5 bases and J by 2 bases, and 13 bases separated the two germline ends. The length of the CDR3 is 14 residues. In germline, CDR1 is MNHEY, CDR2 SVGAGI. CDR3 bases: TGTGCCAGCAGTAGGGGGACGGCTACCTACGAGCAGTACTTC. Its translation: CASSRGTATYEQYF.

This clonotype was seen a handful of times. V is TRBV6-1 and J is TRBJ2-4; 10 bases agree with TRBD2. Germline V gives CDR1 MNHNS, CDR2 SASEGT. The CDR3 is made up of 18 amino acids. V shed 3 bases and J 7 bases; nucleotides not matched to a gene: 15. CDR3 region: CASSEFASGRVMGNIQYF. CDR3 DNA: TGTGCCAGCAGTGAGTTCGCAAGCGGGAGGGTGATGGGGAACATTCAGTACTTC.

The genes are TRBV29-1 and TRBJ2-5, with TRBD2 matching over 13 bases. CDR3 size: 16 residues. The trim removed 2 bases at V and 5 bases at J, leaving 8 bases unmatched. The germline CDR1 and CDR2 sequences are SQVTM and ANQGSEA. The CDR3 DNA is TGCAGCGTTGAAAGGAGGGGACTAGCGGGACCGGAGACCCAGTACTTC. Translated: CSVERRGLAGPETQYF.

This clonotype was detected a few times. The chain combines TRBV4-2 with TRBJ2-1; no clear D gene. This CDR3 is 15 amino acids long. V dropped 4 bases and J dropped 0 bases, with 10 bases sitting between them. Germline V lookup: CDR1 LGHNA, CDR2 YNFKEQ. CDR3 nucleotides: TGTGCCAGCAGCCTCTTTACTGACTCCTACAATGAGCAGTTCTTC. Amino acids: CASSLFTDSYNEQFF.

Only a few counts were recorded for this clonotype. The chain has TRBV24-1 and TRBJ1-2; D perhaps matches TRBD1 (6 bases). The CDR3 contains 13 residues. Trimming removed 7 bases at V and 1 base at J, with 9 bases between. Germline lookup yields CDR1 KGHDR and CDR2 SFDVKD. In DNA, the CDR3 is TGTGCCACCAGCTCGGACAGTAACTATGGCTACACCTTC. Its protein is CATSSDSNYGYTF.

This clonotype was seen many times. The chain's CDR3 is CASNSPPGGGEQFF. The CDR3, as DNA: TGTGCCAGCAACTCCCCTCCAGGGGGGGGTGAGCAGTTCTTC. J is TRBJ2-1 and V is TRBV7-2; D could derive from TRBD1 or TRBD2 (7 bases each). The V gene lost 7 bases and the J gene lost 9 bases, with 19 bases spanning the gap. Germline values: CDR1 SGHTA, CDR2 FQGNSA. The CDR3 spans 14 residues. The full variable domain, completed using reference TRBV7-2 and TRBJ2-1, is GAGVSQSPSNKVTEKGKDVELRCDPISGHTALYWYRQSLGQGLEFLIYFQGNSAPDKSGLPSDRFSAERTGGSVSTLTIQRTQQEDSAVYLCASNSPPGGGEQFFGPGTRLTVL.

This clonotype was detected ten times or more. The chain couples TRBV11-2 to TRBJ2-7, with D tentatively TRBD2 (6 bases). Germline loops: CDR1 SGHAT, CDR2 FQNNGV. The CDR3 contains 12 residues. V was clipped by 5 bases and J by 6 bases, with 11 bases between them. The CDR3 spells CASSGGFREQYF. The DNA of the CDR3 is TGTGCCAGCAGCGGAGGGTTTCGCGAGCAGTACTTC.

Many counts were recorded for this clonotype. The CDR3 DNA reads as TGTGCCAGCAGCTTAGGGCAGGGGTGGGAGACCCAGTACTTC. The encoded protein is CASSLGQGWETQYF. This rearrangement joins TRBV7-6 to TRBJ2-5; possible D gene TRBD1, 6 bases. The germline V and J ends were trimmed by 1 base and 5 bases, with 11 bases remaining between them. The V gene's germline CDR1 is SGHVS and CDR2 FNYEAQ. This CDR3 contains 14 residues.

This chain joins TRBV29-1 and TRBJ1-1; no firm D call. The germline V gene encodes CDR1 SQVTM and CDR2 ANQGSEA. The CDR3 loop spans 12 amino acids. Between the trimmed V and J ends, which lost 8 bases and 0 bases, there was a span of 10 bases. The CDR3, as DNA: TGCAGCACCTCGTTCATGAACACTGAAGCTTTCTTT. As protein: CSTSFMNTEAFF.

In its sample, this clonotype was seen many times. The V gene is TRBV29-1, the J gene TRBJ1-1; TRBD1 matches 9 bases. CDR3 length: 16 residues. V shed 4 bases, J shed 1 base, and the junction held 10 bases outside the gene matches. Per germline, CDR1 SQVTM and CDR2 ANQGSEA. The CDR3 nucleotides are TGCAGCGTTGGACGGGGACAGGGTTCCCGGAACACTGAAGCTTTCTTT. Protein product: CSVGRGQGSRNTEAFF.

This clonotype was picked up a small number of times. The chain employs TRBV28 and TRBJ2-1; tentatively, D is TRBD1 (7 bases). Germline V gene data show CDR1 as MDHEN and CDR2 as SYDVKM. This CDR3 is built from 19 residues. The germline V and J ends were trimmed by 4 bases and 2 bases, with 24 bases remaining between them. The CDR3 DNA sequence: TGTGCCAGCAGTTCCCTCATTTCCAGGGGGGAGGCCACCTACAATGAGCAGTTCTTC. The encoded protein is CASSSLISRGEATYNEQFF.

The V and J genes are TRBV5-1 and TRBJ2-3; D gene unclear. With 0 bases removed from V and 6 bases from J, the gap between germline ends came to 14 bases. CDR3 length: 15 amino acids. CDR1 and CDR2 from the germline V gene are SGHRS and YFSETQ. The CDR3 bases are TGCGCCAGCAGCTTGGGGGCAAAGAGATCGGATACGCAGTATTTT. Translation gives CASSLGAKRSDTQYF.

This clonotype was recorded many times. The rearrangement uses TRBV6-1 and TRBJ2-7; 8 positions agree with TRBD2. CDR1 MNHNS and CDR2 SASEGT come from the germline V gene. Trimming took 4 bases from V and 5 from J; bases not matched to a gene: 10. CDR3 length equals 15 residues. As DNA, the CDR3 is TGTGCCAGCAGTGCCACGGGAGGGAGAAGGGACGAGCAGTACTTC. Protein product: CASSATGGRRDEQYF.

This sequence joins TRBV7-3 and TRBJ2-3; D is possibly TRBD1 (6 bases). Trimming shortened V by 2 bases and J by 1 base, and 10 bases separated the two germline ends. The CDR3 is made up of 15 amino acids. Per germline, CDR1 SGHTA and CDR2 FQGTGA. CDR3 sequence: CASSLGGERTDTQYF. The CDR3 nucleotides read TGTGCCAGCAGCTTAGGGGGCGAACGCACAGATACGCAGTATTTT.

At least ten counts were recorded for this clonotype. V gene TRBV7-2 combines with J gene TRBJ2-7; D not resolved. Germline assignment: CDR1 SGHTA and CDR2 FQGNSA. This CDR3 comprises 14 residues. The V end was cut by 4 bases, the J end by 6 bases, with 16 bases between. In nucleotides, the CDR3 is TGTGCCAGCAGCTCGGACCGTCGGTTAGGCGAGCAGTACTTC. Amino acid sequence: CASSSDRRLGEQYF.

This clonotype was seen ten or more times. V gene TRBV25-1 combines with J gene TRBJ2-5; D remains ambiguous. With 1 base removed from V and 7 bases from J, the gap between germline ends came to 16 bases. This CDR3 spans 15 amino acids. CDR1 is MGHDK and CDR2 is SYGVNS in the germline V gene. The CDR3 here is CASSEFPGWSGTQYF. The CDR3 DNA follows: TGTGCCAGCAGTGAATTCCCCGGGTGGAGTGGGACCCAGTACTTC.

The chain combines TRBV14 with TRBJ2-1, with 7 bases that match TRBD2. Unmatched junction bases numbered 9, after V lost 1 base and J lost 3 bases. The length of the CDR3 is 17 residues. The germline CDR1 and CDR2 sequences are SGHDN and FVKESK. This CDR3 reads CASSQAKRGRYYNEQFF. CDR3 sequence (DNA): TGTGCCAGCAGCCAAGCAAAGCGCGGGAGATACTACAATGAGCAGTTCTTC.

CDR3 region: CASGGTAAYNEQFF. DNA for the CDR3: TGCGCCAGCGGGGGGACGGCCGCGTACAATGAGCAGTTCTTC. The genes are TRBV4-1 and TRBJ2-1; possible D gene TRBD2, 6 bases. Germline CDR1 reads MGHRA; CDR2 reads YSYEKL. The CDR3 is made up of 14 amino acids. The V gene lost 8 bases and the J gene lost 4 bases, with 15 bases spanning the gap.

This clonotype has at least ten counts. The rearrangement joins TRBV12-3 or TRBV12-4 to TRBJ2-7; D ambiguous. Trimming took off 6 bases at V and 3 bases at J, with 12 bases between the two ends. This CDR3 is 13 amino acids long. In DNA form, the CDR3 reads TGTGCCAGCAGCCTCCGGGCCAACTACGAGCAGTACTTC. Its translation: CASSLRANYEQYF.